A single sample gave rise to the 21 T cell receptor beta chains below, sequenced in a study of Tregs in tolerant kidney transplant recipients. Here immunoSEQ multiplex PCR was the method, and the copy in TCRdb shows in-frame clones only, minus some. The sample holds roughly 66,000 clones, roughly 92% seen once. The source material was CD8+ T cells from blood, sampled before the transplant. The receptor source for this set is a human donor who received a combined kidney and bone marrow transplant.

The chain combines TRBV27 with TRBJ1-4; TRBD1 is a possible D gene (6 bases). Germline assignment: CDR1 MNHEY and CDR2 SMNVEV (reference sequence). This CDR3 is built from 15 residues. Trimming removed 4 bases at V and 5 bases at J, with 14 bases between. CDR3 sequence reads: CASSSTPGQNEKLFF. The CDR3 nucleotides read TGTGCCAGCAGTTCAACTCCGGGACAAAATGAAAAACTGTTTTTT.

This chain joins TRBV7-5 and TRBJ1-5; the DNA was not compared with TRBD1, the D call given in the table. TRBV7-5 is recorded as a pseudogene. The CDR3 runs 16 residues. The CDR3 spells CVRSLVDSLTNQPQHF. The CDR3 region has the DNA TGTGTCAGAAGCTTAGTGGACAGCCTTACCAATCAGCCCCAGCATTTT.

CDR3 region: CASKFGYNEQFF. The CDR3 nucleotides are TGTGCCAGCAAGTTCGGCTACAATGAGCAGTTCTTC. This chain connects TRBV6-1 to TRBJ2-1; D is undetermined. Germline V gene lookup returns CDR1 MNHNS and CDR2 SASEGT. CDR3 length: 12 amino acids. V was pared by 7 bases and J by 3 bases, with 7 bases between.

In this sample, this clone turned up a few times. V usage is TRBV2 and J usage is TRBJ2-2, with 8 bases identical to TRBD1. Germline loops: CDR1 SNHLY, CDR2 FYNNEI. The CDR3 spans 15 residues. Trimming took 5 bases from V and 2 from J; bases not matched to a gene: 4. The DNA of the CDR3 is TGTGCCAGCAGTTGGACAGGGCTTAACACCGGGGAGCTGTTTTTT. It translates to CASSWTGLNTGELFF.

The genes are TRBV5-4 and TRBJ1-2, with a possible D match to TRBD1 (6 bases). The germline CDR1 and CDR2 sequences are SGHNT and YYREEE (reference sequence). V gave up 5 bases and J gave up 8 bases, with 22 bases separating them. The CDR3 totals 15 residues. CDR3 nucleotides: TGTGCCAGCAGACCCTGGGGGGGGCCCTTGGAAGGCTACACCTTC. This codes for CASRPWGGPLEGYTF.

The J gene is TRBJ1-5, the V gene TRBV6-6, with 7 bases fitting TRBD1. Germline lookup yields CDR1 MNHNY and CDR2 SVGAGI (reference sequence). The ends lost 2 bases at V and 12 bases at J; junction bases unmatched: 10. The CDR3 sequence is 14 residues long. The CDR3, as DNA: TGTGCCAGCAGTTACCAGGGGGAGACCCTTCTCCAGCATTTT. It encodes CASSYQGETLLQHF.

The CDR3 nucleotides read TGCAGCGTTGAACAGGGGGCGAACACCGGGGAGCTGTTTTTT. Its protein is CSVEQGANTGELFF. The rearrangement uses TRBV29-1 and TRBJ2-2; TRBD1 aligns across 7 bases. CDR1 and CDR2 (germline): SQVTM, ANQGSEA. The V gene end was trimmed by 2 bases and the J gene end by 0 bases; junction bases not matched to a gene: 0. This CDR3 has 14 residues.

The CDR3 DNA reads as TGTGCCAGCAGTTTTGGGCTGGCTTACGAGCAGTACTTC. Translation: CASSFGLAYEQYF. The chain links TRBV27 to TRBJ2-7; D is undetermined. Germline lookup yields CDR1 MNHEY and CDR2 SMNVEV (reference sequence). V was shortened by 3 bases and J by 4 bases, with 10 bases between the two germline ends. The CDR3 covers 13 residues.

The J gene is TRBJ2-3, the V gene TRBV5-6; 14 bases map to TRBD2. Germline CDR1 and CDR2: SGHDT and YYEEEE. The CDR3 runs 18 residues. V dropped 5 bases and J dropped 0; count of bases not matched to a gene: 8. CDR3 amino acids: CASRGPGLAGVSTDTQYF. CDR3 coding DNA: TGTGCCAGCAGGGGGCCGGGACTAGCGGGGGTTAGCACAGATACGCAGTATTTT.

The chain links TRBV5-4 to TRBJ2-7; the match to TRBD2 covers 8 bases. The CDR3 totals 14 residues. The V gene's germline CDR1 is SGHNT and CDR2 YYREEE (reference sequence). The trim removed 3 bases at V and 4 bases at J, leaving 6 bases unmatched. Here the CDR3 reads CASSSGLVPYEQYF. CDR3 nucleotide sequence: TGTGCCAGCAGCTCGGGACTAGTCCCTTACGAGCAGTACTTC.

V gene TRBV27 combines with J gene TRBJ1-6; the D gene is possibly TRBD1 (5 bases). The V and J ends lost 6 bases and 7 bases respectively, with 16 bases between them. Germline CDR1 is MNHEY and CDR2 is SMNVEV (reference sequence). The CDR3 sequence is 15 residues long. The CDR3 sequence is CASSLVNGGNSPLHF. The CDR3 DNA reads TGTGCCAGCAGCCTCGTGAACGGGGGGAATTCACCCCTCCACTTT.

V and J are TRBV9 and TRBJ2-2; TRBD1 matches at 9 bases. The CDR3 consists of 17 residues. V was pared by 1 base and J by 3 bases, with 7 bases of the junction left unmatched. Per germline, CDR1 SGDLS and CDR2 YYNGEE. The CDR3 DNA follows: TGTGCCAGCAGCGTAACCCGGACAGGGGCGGACACCGGGGAGCTGTTTTTT. Its protein product is CASSVTRTGADTGELFF.

The chain employs TRBV28 and TRBJ1-1; D gene unclear. The CDR3 totals 15 residues. V was pared by 6 bases and J by 4 bases, with 18 bases between. CDR1 is MDHEN, CDR2 SYDVKM, per germline. DNA of the CDR3: TGTGCCAGCAGGGAACTTAGGAGGGCGGGCACTGAAGCTTTCTTT. Translation gives CASRELRRAGTEAFF.

The gene calls are TRBV14 and TRBJ2-1, with 12 nucleotides matching TRBD2. Germline V lookup: CDR1 SGHDN, CDR2 FVKESK. The V segment lost 3 bases and the J segment 6 bases; nucleotides outside the gene matches: 6. The CDR3 length is 16 residues. CDR3: CASSQEGLAGINEQFF. The CDR3 DNA follows: TGTGCCAGCAGCCAGGAGGGACTAGCGGGTATCAATGAGCAGTTCTTC.

V and J are TRBV19 and TRBJ1-4, with TRBD1 matching over 9 bases. Germline V gene sequence: CDR1 LNHDA, CDR2 SQIVND (reference sequence). This CDR3 is built from 12 residues. V dropped 8 bases and J dropped 5; count of bases not matched to a gene: 0. The CDR3 loop reads CASGTGNEKLFF. The CDR3 DNA follows: TGTGCCAGTGGGACAGGGAATGAAAAACTGTTTTTT.

The chain combines TRBV28 with TRBJ2-3; 8 bases fit TRBD2. V trimming: 4 bases; J trimming: 1 base; junction bases outside the gene matches: 1. This CDR3 spans 14 amino acids. In germline, CDR1 is MDHEN, CDR2 SYDVKM. The CDR3: CASSSRGGTDTQYF. DNA for the CDR3: TGTGCCAGCAGTTCGCGGGGGGGCACAGATACGCAGTATTTT.

V gene TRBV7-8 combines with J gene TRBJ1-5, with D maybe TRBD1 (6 bases). Germline V gene data show CDR1 as SGHVS and CDR2 as FQNEAQ. The CDR3 sequence is 16 residues long. V lost 5 bases and J 0 bases, leaving 14 bases between the germline ends. CDR3 region: CASSQLGAHSNQPQHF. The CDR3 DNA is TGTGCCAGCAGCCAGTTGGGGGCCCATAGCAATCAGCCCCAGCATTTT.

V usage is TRBV27 and J usage is TRBJ1-4; 10 nucleotides align to TRBD1. J gave up 3 bases and V 6 bases, and 4 bases lay outside the gene matches. Germline V gives CDR1 MNHEY, CDR2 SMNVEV (reference sequence). The length of the CDR3 is 15 residues. The chain's CDR3 is CASRRDRGPNEKLFF. In DNA, the CDR3 is TGTGCCAGCAGGCGAGACAGGGGGCCTAATGAAAAACTGTTTTTT.

The chain recombines TRBV4-1 with TRBJ1-1, with D perhaps matching TRBD1 (5 bases). The CDR3 is 14 amino acids. Trimming shortened V by 1 base and J by 5 bases, and 11 bases separated the two germline ends. CDR1 and CDR2 (germline): MGHRA, YSYEKL. The CDR3 nucleotides read TGCGCCAGCAGCCAAGGCGGGGGAGGGACTGAAGCTTTCTTT. It translates to CASSQGGGGTEAFF.

This sequence joins TRBV5-6 and TRBJ2-4, with 9 bases lining up with TRBD1. There are 16 residues in the CDR3. The germline V gene has CDR1 SGHDT and CDR2 YYEEEE. Trimming cost V 5 bases and J 1 base; bases outside gene matches: 7. CDR3 region: CASSAGTGFAKNIQYF. CDR3 bases: TGTGCCAGCAGTGCCGGGACAGGGTTTGCCAAAAACATTCAGTACTTC.

V is TRBV7-2 and J is TRBJ2-5; TRBD2 agrees at 8 bases. Germline CDR1 and CDR2: SGHTA and FQGNSA. V was clipped by 2 bases and J by 1 base; unmatched bases: 3. The CDR3 runs 15 residues. DNA for the CDR3: TGTGCCAGCAGCTTATCGGGGGGGCGCCAAGAGACCCAGTACTTC. Amino acids: CASSLSGGRQETQYF.